One and the same sample provided the 21 T cell receptor beta chains below, sequenced in a study of blood T cells in healthy people across ages. A second PCR, run for roughly 7 to 11 cycles, used a sample-barcoded 5' primer plus a J-beta primer mix. In TCRdb, the 5' RACE reads were re-called with MiXCR into one record per CDR3 protein. The data contain over 950,000 distinct CDR3 sequences, around two fifths of them seen just once; the ten biggest clones take up roughly 13%. Sequenced sample: blood. The receptors stem from a man between 18 and 35 years old in good health.

The gene calls are TRBV20-1 and TRBJ2-7; 7 bases are a match to TRBD1. V was clipped by 6 bases and J by 7 bases; unmatched bases: 18. The germline CDR1 and CDR2 sequences are DFQATT and SNEGSKA (reference sequence). CDR3 size: 15 residues. The CDR3, as DNA: TGCAGTGCCAATTCTGGGACAGATGGCAAGGGTGAGCAGTACTTC. It is translated as CSANSGTDGKGEQYF.

This sequence joins TRBV20-1 and TRBJ1-3, with D unclear. Trimming cost V 5 bases and J 0 bases, with 11 bases left between them. The CDR3 covers 14 residues. Germline lookup yields CDR1 DFQATT and CDR2 SNEGSKA (reference sequence). The CDR3 DNA sequence: TGCAGTGCTCCATCTAAGCTCTCTGGAAACACCATATATTTT. Its translation is CSAPSKLSGNTIYF.

This clonotype appeared a single time. This chain uses TRBV6-6 with TRBJ1-4; 8 nucleotides match TRBD1. Losses at the gene ends were 6 bases for V and 5 bases for J; bases not matched to a gene: 11. Looked up from germline, CDR1 is MNHNY and CDR2 is SVGAGI (reference sequence). The CDR3 runs to 16 residues. Here the CDR3 reads CASSISPDRANEKLFF. The DNA of the CDR3 is TGTGCCAGCAGCATCTCACCGGACAGGGCAAATGAAAAACTGTTTTTT.

This clonotype showed up just a few times. The J gene is TRBJ2-1, the V gene TRBV20-1; 9 bases map to TRBD2. This CDR3 has 18 residues. V lost 5 bases, J lost 1 base, and 15 bases stayed unmatched. Germline values: CDR1 DFQATT, CDR2 SNEGSKA (reference sequence). The chain's CDR3 is CSAYESGGGAMSYNEQFF. DNA of the CDR3: TGCAGTGCTTACGAATCTGGCGGGGGGGCCATGTCCTACAATGAGCAGTTCTTC.

CDR3 residues: CASSQAAWTGGYGYTF. CDR3 DNA: TGTGCCAGCAGCCAAGCGGCTTGGACAGGGGGCTATGGCTACACCTTC. The J gene is TRBJ1-2, the V gene TRBV3-1; 10 bases are shared with TRBD1. Germline CDR1 LGHDT, CDR2 YNNKEL (reference sequence). The CDR3 totals 16 residues. V lost 1 base to trimming and J lost 4 bases; unmatched junction nucleotides: 6.

The chain is built from TRBV2 and TRBJ2-1; TRBD2 aligns across 8 bases. This CDR3 has 14 residues. Germline CDR1 is SNHLY and CDR2 is FYNNEI. V gave up 9 bases and J gave up 1 base; unmatched junction bases: 5. The CDR3 sequence is CARREGVSYNEQFF. The CDR3 DNA reads TGTGCCAGACGGGAGGGGGTTTCCTACAATGAGCAGTTCTTC.

The gene calls are TRBV27 and TRBJ2-5, with unresolved D. The length of the CDR3 is 13 residues. Trimming shortened V by 5 bases and J by 4 bases, and 11 bases separated the two germline ends. CDR1 and CDR2 from the germline V gene are MNHEY and SMNVEV (reference sequence). This chain's CDR3 is CASSPPMGETQYF. The CDR3 DNA sequence: TGTGCCAGCAGTCCCCCTATGGGAGAGACCCAGTACTTC.

This clonotype was observed a handful of times. This chain uses TRBV6-6 with TRBJ2-7; D ambiguous. This CDR3 contains 14 residues. V lost 5 bases to trimming and J lost 4 bases, with 15 bases between them. In germline, CDR1 is MNHNY, CDR2 SVGAGI (reference sequence). CDR3 DNA: TGTGCCAGCAGTCTACAGCAGGTCACATACGAGCAGTACTTC. It specifies CASSLQQVTYEQYF.

The V call is TRBV7-9, the J call TRBJ1-2, with unresolved D. The CDR3 totals 13 residues. V gave up 0 bases and J gave up 4 bases, with 6 bases separating them. Germline-derived CDR1 and CDR2 are SEHNR and FQNEAQ (reference sequence). The CDR3 DNA follows: TGTGCCAGCAGCTTAGCTTCGCCCTATGGCTACACCTTC. This gives the protein CASSLASPYGYTF.

Concerning this clonotype: The junction departs from germline at one end; a sequencing error may be responsible. The J gene is TRBJ1-2, the V gene TRBV9, with D perhaps matching TRBD1 (5 bases). The germline CDR1 and CDR2 sequences are SGDLS and YYNGEE. The CDR3 runs 14 residues. The CDR3, as DNA: TGTGCCAGCAGCGGTGACATAGGACAAGATGGCTTCACCTTC. Protein sequence: CASSGDIGQDGFTF.

This clonotype was counted only a few times. The V and J genes are TRBV9 and TRBJ2-1; D may be TRBD1 or TRBD2 (5 bases each). Trimming cost V 4 bases and J 4 bases, with 15 bases left between them. CDR1 is SGDLS, CDR2 YYNGEE, per germline. The CDR3 loop spans 15 amino acids. CDR3 in DNA: TGTGCCAGCAGCACCGGGACGGACCTTTACAATGAGCAGTTCTTC. Its translation: CASSTGTDLYNEQFF.

This clonotype was observed many times. The gene calls are TRBV20-1 and TRBJ1-5; D not resolved. This CDR3 spans 12 amino acids. Germline assignment: CDR1 DFQATT and CDR2 SNEGSKA (reference sequence). V dropped 4 bases and J dropped 4 bases, with 8 bases sitting between them. CDR3: CSATDGNQPQHF. The CDR3 bases are TGCAGTGCTACGGACGGGAATCAGCCCCAGCATTTT.

This clonotype was detected only a few times. J is TRBJ1-5 and V is TRBV4-1, with D uncertain. V was pared by 1 base and J by 3 bases, with 13 bases between. CDR1 MGHRA and CDR2 YSYEKL come from the germline V gene. This CDR3 has 16 amino acids. The CDR3 coding sequence is TGCGCCAGCAGCCAAGCCGGAGTGGGCTACAATCAGCCCCAGCATTTT. Protein: CASSQAGVGYNQPQHF.

There are a few counts of this clonotype. The genes are TRBV20-1 and TRBJ2-1; 11 positions agree with TRBD2. The CDR3 runs 16 residues. CDR1 DFQATT and CDR2 SNEGSKA come from the germline V gene (reference sequence). Trimming took 5 bases from V and 6 from J; bases not matched to a gene: 12. This CDR3 reads CSAEGNSGGGGNEQFF. As DNA, the CDR3 is TGCAGTGCTGAAGGAAATAGCGGGGGGGGCGGCAATGAGCAGTTCTTC.

This chain connects TRBV3-1 to TRBJ2-7; D possibly corresponds to TRBD2 (6 bases). V was trimmed by 4 bases and J by 2 bases, leaving 12 bases between them. CDR1 LGHDT and CDR2 YNNKEL come from the germline V gene (reference sequence). The CDR3 length is 14 residues. CDR3 sequence (DNA): TGTGCCAGCAGCCTCGGGAGCAATCCCTACGAGCAGTACTTC. Its protein product is CASSLGSNPYEQYF.

This clonotype was seen a handful of times. V usage is TRBV20-1 and J usage is TRBJ1-5; no firm D call. Trimming cost V 6 bases and J 0 bases, with 15 bases left between them. Per germline, CDR1 DFQATT and CDR2 SNEGSKA (reference sequence). The CDR3 sequence is 15 residues long. The CDR3: CSAKEGDYSNQPQHF. CDR3 nucleotides: TGCAGTGCCAAGGAGGGAGATTATAGCAATCAGCCCCAGCATTTT.

Only a few counts were recorded for this clonotype. The chain uses TRBV12-3 or TRBV12-4 and TRBJ1-1; 8 bases are a match to TRBD1. The CDR3 loop spans 16 amino acids. V shed 5 bases, J shed 7 bases, and the junction held 15 bases outside the gene matches. The CDR3 nucleotides are TGTGCCAGCAGTCCATCCGTCCGGACAGGGACGAATGAAGCTTTCTTT. It yields the protein CASSPSVRTGTNEAFF.

V usage is TRBV5-6 and J usage is TRBJ2-1, with D unresolved. CDR3 length: 15 amino acids. With 5 bases removed from V and 8 bases from J, the gap between germline ends came to 20 bases. Germline CDR1 SGHDT, CDR2 YYEEEE. As DNA, the CDR3 is TGTGCCAGCAGGGTGTTCGACGTATTTGAGGATGAGCAGTTCTTC. Translating gives CASRVFDVFEDEQFF.

The rearrangement uses TRBV30 and TRBJ2-2; D is ambiguous. V was trimmed by 1 base and J by 5 bases, leaving 11 bases between them. The length of the CDR3 is 14 residues. Per germline, CDR1 GTSNPN and CDR2 SVGIG (reference sequence). The CDR3 bases are TGTGCCTGGAGTGAGACATTTGGGACCGGGGAGCTGTTTTTT. Amino acid sequence: CAWSETFGTGELFF. Variable domain in full (rest from reference TRBV30 and TRBJ2-2): SQTIHQWPATLVQPVGSPLSLECTVEGTSNPNLYWYRQAAGRGLQLLFYSVGIGQISSEVPQNLSASRPQDRQFILSSKKLLLSDSGFYLCAWSETFGTGELFFGEGSRLTVL.

The chain is built from TRBV6-2 or TRBV6-3 and TRBJ2-1, with TRBD2 matching over 12 bases. The CDR3 extends over 16 amino acids. The V segment lost 7 bases and the J segment 13 bases; nucleotides outside the gene matches: 17. Germline loops: CDR1 MNHEY, CDR2 SVGEGT. The CDR3 loop reads CASNLRLAGADETQFF. CDR3 DNA: TGTGCCAGCAACCTACGACTAGCGGGAGCTGACGAGACCCAGTTCTTC.

In this sample, this clonotype turned up a few times. The chain employs TRBV15 and TRBJ2-3; D may be TRBD2 (5 bases). CDR3 length: 14 residues. With 4 bases removed from V and 6 bases from J, the gap between germline ends came to 14 bases. Germline V gene lookup returns CDR1 LNHNV and CDR2 YYDKDF (reference sequence). The CDR3 nucleotides are TGTGCCACCAGCATTGGGAGAGCTGGCGATACGCAGTATTTT. Translated: CATSIGRAGDTQYF.